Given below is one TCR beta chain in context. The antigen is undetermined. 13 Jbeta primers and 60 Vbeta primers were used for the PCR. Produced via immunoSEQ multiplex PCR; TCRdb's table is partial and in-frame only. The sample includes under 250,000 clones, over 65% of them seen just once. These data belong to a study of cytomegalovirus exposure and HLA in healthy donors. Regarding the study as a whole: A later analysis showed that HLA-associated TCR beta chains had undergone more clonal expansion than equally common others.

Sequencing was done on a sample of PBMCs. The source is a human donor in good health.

The CDR3 DNA reads as TGCGCCAGCAGCGTTCTAGCGGGACTTCTCAATGAGCAGTTCTTC. Translating gives CASSVLAGLLNEQFF. This rearrangement joins TRBV4-3 to TRBJ2-1; 9 bases line up with TRBD2. This CDR3 spans 15 amino acids. V was pared by 5 bases and J by 6 bases, with 8 bases of the junction left unmatched. Germline V gene lookup returns CDR1 LGHNA and CDR2 YSLEER.